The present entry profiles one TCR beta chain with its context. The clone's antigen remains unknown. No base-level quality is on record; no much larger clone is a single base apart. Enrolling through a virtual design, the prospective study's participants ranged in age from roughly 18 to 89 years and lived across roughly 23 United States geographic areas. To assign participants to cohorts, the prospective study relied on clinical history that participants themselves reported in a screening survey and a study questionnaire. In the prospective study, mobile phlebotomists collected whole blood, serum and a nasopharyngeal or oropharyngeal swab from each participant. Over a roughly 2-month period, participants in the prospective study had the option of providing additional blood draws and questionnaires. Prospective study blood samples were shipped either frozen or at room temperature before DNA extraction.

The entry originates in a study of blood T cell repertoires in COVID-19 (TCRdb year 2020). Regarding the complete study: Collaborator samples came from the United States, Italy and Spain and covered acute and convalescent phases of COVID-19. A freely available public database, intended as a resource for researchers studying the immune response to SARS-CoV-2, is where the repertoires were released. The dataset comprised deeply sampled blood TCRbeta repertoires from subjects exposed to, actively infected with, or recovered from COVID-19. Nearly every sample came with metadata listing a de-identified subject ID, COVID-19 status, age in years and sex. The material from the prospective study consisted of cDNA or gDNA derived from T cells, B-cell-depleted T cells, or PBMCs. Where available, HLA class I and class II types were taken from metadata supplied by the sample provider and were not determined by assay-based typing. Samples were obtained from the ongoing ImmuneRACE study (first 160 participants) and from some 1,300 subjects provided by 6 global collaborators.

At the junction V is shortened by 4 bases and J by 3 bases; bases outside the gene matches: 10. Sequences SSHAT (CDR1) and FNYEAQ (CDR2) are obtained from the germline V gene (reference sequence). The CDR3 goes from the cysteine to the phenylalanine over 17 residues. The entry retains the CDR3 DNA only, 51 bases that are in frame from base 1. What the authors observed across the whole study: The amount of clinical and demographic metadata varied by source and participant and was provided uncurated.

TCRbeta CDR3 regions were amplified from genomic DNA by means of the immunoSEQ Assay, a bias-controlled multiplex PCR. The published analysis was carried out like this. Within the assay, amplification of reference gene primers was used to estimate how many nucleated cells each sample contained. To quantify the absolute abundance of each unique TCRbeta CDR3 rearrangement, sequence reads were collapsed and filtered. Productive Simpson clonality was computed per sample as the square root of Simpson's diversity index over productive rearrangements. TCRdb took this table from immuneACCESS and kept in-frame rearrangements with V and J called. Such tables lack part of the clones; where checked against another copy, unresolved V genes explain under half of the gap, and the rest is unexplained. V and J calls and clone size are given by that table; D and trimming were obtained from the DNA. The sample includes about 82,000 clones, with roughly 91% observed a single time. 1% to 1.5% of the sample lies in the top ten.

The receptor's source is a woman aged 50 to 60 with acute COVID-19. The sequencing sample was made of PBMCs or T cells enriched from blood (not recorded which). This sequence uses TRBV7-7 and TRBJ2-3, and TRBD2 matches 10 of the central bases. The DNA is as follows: TGTGCCAGCAGCTGGAGGCTAGCGGGAGCCATAACAGATACGCAGTATTTT. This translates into CASSWRLAGAITDTQYF. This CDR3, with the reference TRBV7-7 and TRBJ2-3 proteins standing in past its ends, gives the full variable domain GAGVSQSPRYKVTKRGQDVTLRCDPISSHATLYWYQQALGQGPEFLTYFNYEAQPDKSGLPSDRFSAERPEGSISTLTIQRTEQRDSAMYRCASSWRLAGAITDTQYFGPGTRLTVL.